This T cell receptor beta chain was sequenced in a study of cytomegalovirus exposure and HLA in healthy donors. Notes on the study in general: Differences between HLA loci emerged in a later analysis of TCR association rates, with DRB1 most and HLA-C fewest.

This clone was seen a handful of times. No antigen is known for it. The junction does not match germline at one end; this may be a read error. This CDR3 is built from 13 residues. It was with 60 Vbeta and 13 Jbeta primers that the PCR ran. Generated by immunoSEQ multiplex PCR, the TCRdb table keeps only in-frame clones and is missing some. The table records roughly 60,000 clones, roughly 80% of them present only once. The sequencing sample was made of PBMCs. This sequence was found in a woman aged 35 to 49 in good health and CMV-seropositive. The rearrangement links TRBV23-1 to TRBJ1-2; no firm D call. Being an ORF, TRBV23-1 has a function that is uncertain. CDR3 DNA: TGCGCCAGCAGCCACCGCGTTGGAGGCGATCCCCCCTTC. Amino acids: CASSHRVGGDPPF.